What follows are 14 T cell receptor beta chains derived from one specimen sequenced in a study of T-cell memory formation after mild COVID-19. Via MiXCR, TCRdb re-called the 5' RACE reads, giving one row per CDR3 protein. The sample holds about 320,000 distinct CDR3 sequences, roughly 13% seen once. The sequenced material came from PBMCs or a T cell subset sorted from them (not recorded which). Receptor source: a man aged 18 to 29 who had mild COVID-19 (a few samples of this study predate the infection). Cell type and time point are not known.

V is TRBV7-3 and J is TRBJ2-3, with D possibly TRBD2 on 5 matching bases. Per the germline V gene, CDR1 is SGHTA and CDR2 is FQGTGA. There are 15 residues in the CDR3. Trimming stripped 6 bases from V and 4 bases from J, with 17 bases between. CDR3 loop: CASSPDGILSDTQYF. The CDR3 DNA is TGTGCCAGCAGTCCCGACGGGATCCTCTCAGATACGCAGTATTTT. The complete variable domain, with remaining parts taken from reference TRBV7-3 and TRBJ2-3, reads GAGVSQTPSNKVTEKGKYVELRCDPISGHTALYWYRQSLGQGPEFLIYFQGTGAADDSGLPNDRFFAVRPEGSVSTLKIQRTERGDSAVYLCASSPDGILSDTQYFGPGTRLTVL.

This clonotype has more than one count but fewer than ten. The V and J genes are TRBV19 and TRBJ1-5; tentatively, D is TRBD1 (5 bases). V gave up 4 bases and J gave up 7 bases, with 17 bases separating them. The germline V gene encodes CDR1 LNHDA and CDR2 SQIVND (reference sequence). The CDR3 totals 15 residues. CDR3 sequence reads: CASSTTTPPGQPQHF. The CDR3 coding sequence is TGTGCCAGTAGTACGACAACGCCCCCAGGGCAGCCCCAGCATTTT.

The sample holds a few counts of this clonotype. V gene TRBV12-3 or TRBV12-4 combines with J gene TRBJ2-2; 8 positions agree with TRBD2. The CDR3 length is 16 residues. V lost 7 bases to trimming and J lost 0 bases; unmatched junction nucleotides: 7. CDR3 sequence reads: CASTTPAGANTGELFF. For the CDR3, the DNA is TGTGCCAGCACTACCCCAGCGGGGGCGAACACCGGGGAGCTGTTTTTT.

The chain couples TRBV4-2 to TRBJ2-7, with D perhaps matching TRBD2 (5 bases). V shed 0 bases and J shed 9 bases, with 12 bases lying between them. Germline loops: CDR1 LGHNA, CDR2 YNFKEQ. The CDR3 consists of 13 residues. The CDR3: CASSQEGEESQYF. CDR3 DNA sequence: TGTGCCAGCAGCCAAGAGGGAGAAGAGTCGCAGTACTTC.

There are a few counts of this clonotype. The CDR3 nucleotides read TGTGCCAGCAGGTTGGGGAGCGCCACAGGGTCTGGCTACACCTTC. Protein product: CASRLGSATGSGYTF. V usage is TRBV27 and J usage is TRBJ1-2; D is possibly TRBD1 (6 bases). Germline CDR1 MNHEY, CDR2 SMNVEV (reference sequence). CDR3 length: 15 residues. Deletions cut 6 bases from V and 7 bases from J, with 21 bases between.

The chain combines TRBV5-1 with TRBJ2-7; D might be TRBD2 (6 bases). This CDR3 comprises 13 residues. The germline CDR1 and CDR2 sequences are SGHRS and YFSETQ. V lost 7 bases, J lost 6 bases, and 17 bases lay in between. The CDR3 region has the DNA TGCGCCAGCCGGACTACTGCTCGGGCCGAGCAGTACTTC. Translated: CASRTTARAEQYF. The full variable domain, in which reference TRBV5-1 and TRBJ2-7 provide the parts outside the CDR3, is KAGVTQTPRYLIKTRGQQVTLSCSPISGHRSVSWYQQTPGQGLQFLFEYFSETQRNKGNFPGRFSGRQFSNSRSEMNVSTLELGDSALYLCASRTTARAEQYFGPGTRLTVT.

This clonotype occurred a few times. The V call is TRBV7-2, the J call TRBJ2-6; D is undetermined. The CDR3 consists of 13 residues. V was cut by 8 bases and J by 4 bases, with 9 bases left in between. The germline CDR1 and CDR2 sequences are SGHTA and FQGNSA. CDR3 in amino acids: CASGVSGANVLTF. The CDR3 DNA sequence: TGTGCCAGCGGCGTTTCCGGGGCCAACGTCCTGACTTTC.

This clonotype was detected a few times. The chain employs TRBV12-3 or TRBV12-4 and TRBJ2-5; perhaps TRBD1 as D (5 bases). CDR3 length: 14 residues. The V end was cut by 7 bases, the J end by 4 bases, with 16 bases between. The CDR3: CASTRASRAETQYF. In DNA, the CDR3 is TGTGCCAGCACCCGAGCCAGCAGGGCAGAGACCCAGTACTTC.

This clonotype was picked up a small number of times. This chain uses TRBV2 with TRBJ1-3, with TRBD1 as a possible D gene (5 bases). Germline values: CDR1 SNHLY, CDR2 FYNNEI. Trimming shortened V by 8 bases and J by 3 bases, and 14 bases separated the two germline ends. This CDR3 is 14 amino acids long. CDR3 sequence reads: CASSATASGNTIYF. CDR3 sequence (DNA): TGTGCCAGCTCGGCGACAGCCAGTGGAAACACCATATATTTT.

This clonotype was seen ten or more times. The chain carries TRBV6-5 and TRBJ2-1; 7 positions match TRBD2. The germline gives CDR1 MNHEY, CDR2 SVGAGI. Unmatched junction bases numbered 2, after V lost 2 bases and J lost 7 bases. This CDR3 is built from 13 residues. The CDR3 bases are TGTGCCAGCAGTTACCGCGGGGGAAATGAGCAGTTCTTC. Translation: CASSYRGGNEQFF.

The rearrangement links TRBV5-6 to TRBJ2-7; weak D call: TRBD2 (5 bases). This CDR3 region has 13 residues. Germline V lookup: CDR1 SGHDT, CDR2 YYEEEE. The ends were cut back, 1 base at V and 7 bases at J, with 12 bases in the middle. The DNA for the CDR3 is TGTGCCAGCAGCTTGATACTAGTGGAAGAGCAGTACGTC. Its translation is CASSLILVEEQYV.

This clonotype appeared many times. The J gene is TRBJ1-6, the V gene TRBV24-1, with 9 bases identical to TRBD1. Losses at the gene ends were 4 bases for V and 0 bases for J; bases not matched to a gene: 6. In germline, CDR1 is KGHDR, CDR2 SFDVKD. The CDR3 loop spans 18 amino acids. The CDR3 sequence: CATSEGQGYSSYNSPLHF. CDR3 coding DNA: TGTGCCACCAGTGAGGGACAGGGATACAGCTCCTATAATTCACCCCTCCACTTT.

This clonotype was observed a handful of times. J is TRBJ1-4 and V is TRBV7-9; tentatively, D is TRBD1 (5 bases). Germline CDR1 SEHNR, CDR2 FQNEAQ (reference sequence). This CDR3 comprises 15 residues. Deletions cut 4 bases from V and 3 bases from J, with 12 bases between. CDR3 in DNA: TGTGCCAGCAGCTCAGCAGGGAGGTCTAATGAAAAACTGTTTTTT. Translation gives CASSSAGRSNEKLFF. The variable domain in full, completed from reference TRBV7-9 and TRBJ1-4, reads DTGVSQNPRHKITKRGQNVTFRCDPISEHNRLYWYRQTLGQGPEFLTYFQNEAQLEKSRLLSDRFSAERPKGSFSTLEIQRTEQGDSAMYLCASSSAGRSNEKLFFGSGTQLSVL.

This clonotype was seen repeatedly, ten times or more. The V gene is TRBV4-1, the J gene TRBJ2-3; D gene uncertain. The CDR3 sequence is 15 residues long. The germline V and J ends were trimmed by 1 base and 6 bases, with 14 bases remaining between them. Germline V CDR1 and CDR2: MGHRA, YSYEKL. The CDR3 region has the DNA TGCGCCAGCAGCCAAGGATCACTGGCACGTGATACGCAGTATTTT. Protein sequence: CASSQGSLARDTQYF.